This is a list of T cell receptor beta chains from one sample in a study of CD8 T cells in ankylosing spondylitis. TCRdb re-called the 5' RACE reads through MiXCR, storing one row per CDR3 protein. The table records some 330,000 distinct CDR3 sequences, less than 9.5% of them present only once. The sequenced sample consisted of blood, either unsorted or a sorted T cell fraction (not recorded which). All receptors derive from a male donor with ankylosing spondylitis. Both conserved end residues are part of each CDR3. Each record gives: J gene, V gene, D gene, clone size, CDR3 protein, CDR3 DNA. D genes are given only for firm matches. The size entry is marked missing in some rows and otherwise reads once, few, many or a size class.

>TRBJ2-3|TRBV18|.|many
CASSPHTGDTQYF
TGTGCCAGCTCACCTCACACAGGAGATACGCAGTATTTT
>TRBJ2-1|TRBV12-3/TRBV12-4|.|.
CASRSSGILEQFF
TGTGCCAGCAGGTCCTCAGGGATCTTGGAGCAGTTCTTC
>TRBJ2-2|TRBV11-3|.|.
CASSLSLGELFF
TGTGCCAGCAGCTTAAGTCTCGGGGAGCTGTTTTTT
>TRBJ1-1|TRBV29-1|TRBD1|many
CSVWTGGETAFF
TGCAGCGTTTGGACAGGGGGCGAAACGGCTTTCTTT
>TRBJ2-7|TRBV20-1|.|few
CSARVPLGEQYF
TGCAGTGCTAGGGTACCCTTGGGGGAGCAGTACTTC
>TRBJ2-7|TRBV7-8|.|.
CASSPRTGLGEQYF
TGTGCCAGCAGCCCAAGAACAGGGTTGGGCGAGCAGTACTTC
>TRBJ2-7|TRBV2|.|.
CASSERVHAANEQYF
TGTGCCAGCAGTGAACGTGTCCACGCTGCGAATGAGCAGTACTTC
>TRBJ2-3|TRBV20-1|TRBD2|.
CSAFPWGAGVTDTQYF
TGCAGTGCTTTCCCCTGGGGAGCGGGAGTGACAGATACGCAGTATTTT
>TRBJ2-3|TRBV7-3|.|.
CASSRGIADTQYF
TGTGCCAGCAGCCGTGGGATAGCCGATACGCAGTATTTT
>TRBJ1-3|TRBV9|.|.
CASSSNIGDSGNTIYF
TGTGCCAGCAGCTCCAACATCGGGGACTCTGGAAACACCATATATTTT
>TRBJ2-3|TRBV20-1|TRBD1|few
CSAREPWTGVRDTQYF
TGCAGTGCTAGAGAGCCCTGGACAGGGGTGCGGGATACGCAGTATTTT
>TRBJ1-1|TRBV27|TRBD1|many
CASSKTGTAYMNTEAFF
TGTGCCAGCAGTAAAACCGGGACAGCCTACATGAACACTGAAGCTTTCTTT
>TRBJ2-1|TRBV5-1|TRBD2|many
CASTLRGLAGVVFYNEQFF
TGCGCCAGCACCCTACGGGGACTAGCGGGAGTAGTCTTCTACAATGAGCAGTTCTTC
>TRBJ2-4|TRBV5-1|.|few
CASSGGGADIQYF
TGCGCCAGCAGCGGAGGGGGCGCGGACATTCAGTACTTC
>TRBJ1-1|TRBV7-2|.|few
CASSTFAGPPAAFF
TGTGCCAGCAGTACTTTCGCAGGGCCCCCTGCAGCTTTCTTT
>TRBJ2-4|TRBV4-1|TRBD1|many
CASSQTGQSTKNIQYF
TGCGCCAGCAGCCAGACGGGACAGTCAACCAAAAACATTCAGTACTTC
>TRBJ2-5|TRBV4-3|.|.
CASSQDFGRSETQYF
TGCGCCAGCAGCCAAGATTTCGGAAGGAGTGAGACCCAGTACTTC
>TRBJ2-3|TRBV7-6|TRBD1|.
CASSPRTGSLADTQYF
TGTGCCAGCAGCCCGAGGACAGGGTCCTTGGCAGATACGCAGTATTTT
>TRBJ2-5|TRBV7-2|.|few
CASSFAWRKETQYF
TGTGCCAGCAGCTTTGCCTGGCGAAAAGAGACCCAGTACTTC
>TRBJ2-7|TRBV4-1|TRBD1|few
CASSQPRDRIYEQYF
TGCGCCAGCAGCCAGCCCCGGGACAGGATCTACGAGCAGTACTTC
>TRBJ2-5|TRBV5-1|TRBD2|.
CASSHTSDLQETQYF
TGCGCCAGCAGCCATACTAGCGACCTCCAAGAGACCCAGTACTTC
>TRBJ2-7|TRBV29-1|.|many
CSVDGVSGYEQYF
TGCAGCGTTGACGGGGTTTCGGGCTACGAGCAGTACTTC
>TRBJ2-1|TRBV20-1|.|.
CSARGLGVSLYNEQFF
TGCAGTGCTAGAGGCTTGGGAGTATCACTTTACAATGAGCAGTTCTTC
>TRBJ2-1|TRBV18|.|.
CASPRDTDNEQFF
TGTGCCAGCCCCCGGGACACAGACAATGAGCAGTTCTTC